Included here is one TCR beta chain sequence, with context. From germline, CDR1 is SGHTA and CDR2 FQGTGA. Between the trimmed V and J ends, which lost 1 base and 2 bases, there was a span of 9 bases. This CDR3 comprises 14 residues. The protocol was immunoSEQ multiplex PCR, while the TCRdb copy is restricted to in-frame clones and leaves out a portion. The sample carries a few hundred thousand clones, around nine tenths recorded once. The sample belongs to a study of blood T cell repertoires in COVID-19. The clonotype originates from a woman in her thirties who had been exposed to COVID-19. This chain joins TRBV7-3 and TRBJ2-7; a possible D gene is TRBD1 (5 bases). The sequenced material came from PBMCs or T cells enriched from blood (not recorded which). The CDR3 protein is CASSLNRQTYEQYF. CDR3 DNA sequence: TGTGCCAGCAGCTTAAACAGGCAGACCTACGAGCAGTACTTC.